This TCR beta chain was identified in a study of shared clonotypes between healthy human individuals. Study as a whole: Ranging from 18 to 49 in age, donors were two women and a few men.

TCRdb keeps only in-frame clones here, not all; method: immunoSEQ multiplex PCR. The sample consists of around 2.3 million clones, around 95% of them appearing once. Trimming removed 7 bases from V and 2 bases from J, with 8 bases in between. This CDR3 region has 13 residues. CDR1 and CDR2 (germline): MDHEN, SYDVKM. As concerns this clone: Its antigen is currently unknown.

The study separated CD4+ cells into CD45RA+ naive and CD45RA-negative memory subsets. Study-level results: Across a few donors, naive CD4 shared roughly 5%, naive CD8 under 4%, memory CD4 over 2%, memory CD8 more than 0.35%.

Material for sequencing was naive CD4+ T cells sorted from blood. Specified subset: CD45RA+ positively selected. The TCR comes from a man in his late teens or twenties in good health. V usage is TRBV28 and J usage is TRBJ2-2; D perhaps matches TRBD2 (5 bases). The CDR3 coding sequence is TGTGCCAGCATGGGAGAAAACACCGGGGAGCTGTTTTTT. Protein sequence: CASMGENTGELFF. The entire variable domain, with the rest obtained from reference TRBV28 and TRBJ2-2, is as follows: DVKVTQSSRYLVKRTGEKVFLECVQDMDHENMFWYRQDPGLGLRLIYFSYDVKMKEKGDIPEGYSVSREKKERFSLILESASTNQTSMYLCASMGENTGELFFGEGSRLTVL.